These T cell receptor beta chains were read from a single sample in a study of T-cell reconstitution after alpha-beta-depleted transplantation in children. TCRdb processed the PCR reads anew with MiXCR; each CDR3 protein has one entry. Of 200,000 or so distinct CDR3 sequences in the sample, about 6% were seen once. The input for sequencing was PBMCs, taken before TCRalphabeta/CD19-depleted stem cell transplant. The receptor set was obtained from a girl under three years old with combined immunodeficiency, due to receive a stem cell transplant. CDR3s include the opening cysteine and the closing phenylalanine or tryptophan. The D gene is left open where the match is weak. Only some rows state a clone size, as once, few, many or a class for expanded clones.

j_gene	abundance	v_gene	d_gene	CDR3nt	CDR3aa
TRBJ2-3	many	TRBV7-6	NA	TGTGCCAGCAGCCCCCGGGACACCATTAGCACAGATACGCAGTATTTT	CASSPRDTISTDTQYF
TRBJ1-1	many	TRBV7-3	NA	TGTGCCAGCAGCTCCGGGGGACGGTTAATGAACACTGAAGCTTTCTTT	CASSSGGRLMNTEAFF
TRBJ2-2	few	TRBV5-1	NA	TGCGCCAGCAGCTTGGAACCAGGGGATTACACCGGGGAGCTGTTTTTT	CASSLEPGDYTGELFF
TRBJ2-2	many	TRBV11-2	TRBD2	TGTGCCAGCAGCTTATATTTCCCCGGACTAGCGTCGAACACCGGGGAGCTGTTTTTT	CASSLYFPGLASNTGELFF
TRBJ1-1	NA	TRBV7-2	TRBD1	TGTGCCAGCGCCAAGGACAGGGGGATTTTGAACACTGAAGCTTTCTTT	CASAKDRGILNTEAFF
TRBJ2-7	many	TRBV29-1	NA	TGCAGCGTTGAAGGAGGGGGGGCCAGAGCCTACGAGCAGTACTTC	CSVEGGGARAYEQYF
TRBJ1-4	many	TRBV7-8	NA	TGTGCCAGCAGCCCTCGCAGGGGCGCAACTAATGAAAAACTGTTTTTT	CASSPRRGATNEKLFF
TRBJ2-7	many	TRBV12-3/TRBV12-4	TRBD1	TGTGCCAGCAACCTACAGGGGGGCGGCGAGCAGTACTTC	CASNLQGGGEQYF
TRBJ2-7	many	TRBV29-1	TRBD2	TGCAGCGTTTTGCTAGCGGGGCATTACGAGCAGTACTTC	CSVLLAGHYEQYF
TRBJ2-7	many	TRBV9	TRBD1	TGTGCCAGCAGCGGAAAGACAGGGGGCGCGTACGAGCAGTACTTC	CASSGKTGGAYEQYF
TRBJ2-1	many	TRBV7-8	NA	TGTGCCAGCAGCTTAGTCTGGGGAGAGGGGAATGGTAAGGAAATGATACCGCAGTTCTTC	CASSLVWGEGNGKEMIPQFF
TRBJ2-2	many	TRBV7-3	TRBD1	TGTGCCAGCAGCTTAGAGGGACAGAGAAACACCGGGGAGCTGTTTTTT	CASSLEGQRNTGELFF
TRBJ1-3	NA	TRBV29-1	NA	TGCAGCGTTGTGGGTGAGGCGGGGCCCAGCTCTGGAAACACCATATATTTT	CSVVGEAGPSSGNTIYF
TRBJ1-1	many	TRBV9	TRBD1	TGTGCCAGCAGCGCAAGGGACAGGGGGAAGAACACTGAAGCTTTCTTT	CASSARDRGKNTEAFF
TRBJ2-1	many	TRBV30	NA	TGTGCCTGGATTTACAGGGAGGGTGAGCAGTTCTTC	CAWIYREGEQFF
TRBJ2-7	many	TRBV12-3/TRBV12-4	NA	TGTGCCAGCACCGCCGGGGCCTCAACGGGCGAGCAGTACTTC	CASTAGASTGEQYF
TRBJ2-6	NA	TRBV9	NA	TGTGCCAGCAGCGTAGCCCTGGGACGCGCTGGGGCCAACGTCCTGACTTTC	CASSVALGRAGANVLTF
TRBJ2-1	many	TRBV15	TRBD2	TGTGCCACCAGCAGCCATACGGGGGGGCCTAAGTTCTTC	CATSSHTGGPKFF
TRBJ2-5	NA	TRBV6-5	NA	TGTGCCAGCAGTTACGCGGGACCGGGGCCCCAAGAGACCCAGTACTTC	CASSYAGPGPQETQYF
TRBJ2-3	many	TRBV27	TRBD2	TGTGCCAGCAGTTTTGCTAGCGGGGCTTCTAGCACAGATACGCAGTATTTT	CASSFASGASSTDTQYF
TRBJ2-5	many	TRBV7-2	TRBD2	TGTGCCAGCAGCTTAGGAATAGCGGGAACGGAGACCCAGTACTTC	CASSLGIAGTETQYF
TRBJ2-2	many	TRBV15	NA	TGTGCCACCAGCACTCCCACCGGGGAGCTGTTTTTT	CATSTPTGELFF
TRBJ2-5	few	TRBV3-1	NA	TGTGCCAGCAGCCAAGATGGTACTCCCGGACGACCAAAAGAGACCCAGTACTTC	CASSQDGTPGRPKETQYF
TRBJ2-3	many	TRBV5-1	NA	TGCGCCAGCAGCTTCAACACAGATACGCAGTATTTT	CASSFNTDTQYF
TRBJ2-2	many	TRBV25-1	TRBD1	TGTGCCAGCAGTCAGACAGGGTTCCACGCCGGGGAGCTGTTTTTT	CASSQTGFHAGELFF
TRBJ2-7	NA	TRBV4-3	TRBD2	TGCGCCAGCAGCCAAAGTAGCGGGAAAAGGCTCGAGCAGTACTTC	CASSQSSGKRLEQYF
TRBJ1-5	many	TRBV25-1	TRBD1	TGTGCCAGCAGTGAATCGGGGCAGGGGGCTGATCAGCCCCAGCATTTT	CASSESGQGADQPQHF
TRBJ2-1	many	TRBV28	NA	TGTGCCAGCAGTTTCGCCTCTCATCGGAACAATGAGCAGTTCTTC	CASSFASHRNNEQFF
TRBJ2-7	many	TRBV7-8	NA	TGTGCCAGCAGCTTATACGATCCTTACGAGCAGTACTTC	CASSLYDPYEQYF
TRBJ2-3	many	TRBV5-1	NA	TGCGCCAGCAGCTTGGATGGGGGGACAGATACGCAGTATTTT	CASSLDGGTDTQYF
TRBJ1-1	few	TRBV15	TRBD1	TGTGCCACCAGCAGAGTACCGGGACAGGGGCTTCCTAGAGGGGCTTTCTTT	CATSRVPGQGLPRGAFF
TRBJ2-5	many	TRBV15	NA	TGTGCCACCAGCAGAGGGTTACAGGGTCCCCAAGAGACCCAGTACTTC	CATSRGLQGPQETQYF
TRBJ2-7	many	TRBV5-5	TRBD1	TGTGCCAGCAGCTTGGTGGGCTGGACAGGATCCTACGAGCAGTACTTC	CASSLVGWTGSYEQYF
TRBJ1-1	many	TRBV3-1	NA	TGTGCCAGCAGCCAAGAGATCTGGGACCCTGAAGCTTTCTTT	CASSQEIWDPEAFF
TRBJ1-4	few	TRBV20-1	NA	TGCAGTGCCAGAACCCTAATCCCGGATTTTAATGAAAAACTGTTTTTT	CSARTLIPDFNEKLFF
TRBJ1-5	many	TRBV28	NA	TGTGCCAGCAGTCCCCCAGCGGGCAATCAGCCCCAGCATTTT	CASSPPAGNQPQHF
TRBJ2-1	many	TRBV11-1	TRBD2	TGTGCCAGCAGCTGGGGACTAGCGGGGTACAATGAGCAGTTCTTC	CASSWGLAGYNEQFF
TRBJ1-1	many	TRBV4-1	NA	TGCGCCAGCAGCCAGGGGGGGACAACTGAAGCTTTCTTT	CASSQGGTTEAFF
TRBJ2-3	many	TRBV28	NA	TGTGCCAGCAGTTCCCTTTACACAGATACGCAGTATTTT	CASSSLYTDTQYF
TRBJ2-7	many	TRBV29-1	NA	TGCAGCGTTGTGTGGGGGGCGGCTTCTTACGAGCAGTACTTC	CSVVWGAASYEQYF
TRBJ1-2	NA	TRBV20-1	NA	TGCAGTGCTAGAGATACGCAGGGCCTAGGCTATGGCTACACCTTC	CSARDTQGLGYGYTF
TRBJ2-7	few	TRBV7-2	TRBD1	TGTGCCAGCAGCTCGACCCACTGGGACAGGGGGCGTGGGGAGCAGTACTTC	CASSSTHWDRGRGEQYF
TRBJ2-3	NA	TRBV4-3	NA	TGCGCCAGCAGCCAGGCCTACTTATCGGACCTCACAGATACGCAGTATTTT	CASSQAYLSDLTDTQYF
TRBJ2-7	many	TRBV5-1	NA	TGCGCCAGCAGCTTCTTCGTTAGTTACGAGCAGTACTTC	CASSFFVSYEQYF
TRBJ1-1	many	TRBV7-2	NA	TGTGCCAGCAGCTTAAGAAAAAGGGAGATGCCGATGAACACTGAAGCTTTCTTT	CASSLRKREMPMNTEAFF
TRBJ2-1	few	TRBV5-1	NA	TGCGCCAGCAGCCCCGAACGGGAGCACAATGAGCAGTTCTTC	CASSPEREHNEQFF
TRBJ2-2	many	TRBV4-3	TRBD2	TGCGCCAGCAGCCAAGAAGCGGGGCCGAACACCGGGGAGCTGTTTTTT	CASSQEAGPNTGELFF
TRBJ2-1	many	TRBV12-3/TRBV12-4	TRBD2	TGTGCCAGCAGTATGACTAGCGGAAATGAGCAGTTCTTC	CASSMTSGNEQFF